This TCR beta chain appears in the sequencing data of a study of OX40 agonist ivuxolimab in advanced cancers. About the research overall: Patients were dosed with the agonistic anti-OX40 (CD134) antibody ivuxolimab. Study-wide findings and caveats: CD4+ and CD8+ blood T cells expanded clonally by week 6 at 0.1 to 3.0 mg/kg. Nonresponders included some who also had low normalized T-cell clonal expansion. Partly responding patients at 0.1-3.0 mg/kg showed some of the smallest clonal expansion.

On this clone itself: As yet, its antigen is unknown.

The length of the CDR3 is 15 residues. Trimming cost V 6 bases and J 8 bases, with 25 bases left between them. Looked up from germline, CDR1 is SQVTM and CDR2 is ANQGSEA. Assay: immunoSEQ multiplex PCR; the TCRdb copy retains only in-frame clones and omits some. The top ten clones hold approximately 0.52% of a sample with around 40,000 clones, roughly 90% of them seen once. The receptor's source is an adult with an advanced solid tumor such as melanoma, head and neck, liver or kidney cancer. The chain links TRBV29-1 to TRBJ1-2, with TRBD1 as a possible D gene (5 bases). The sequenced sample was CD4+ or CD8+ T cells sorted from blood, obtained in a trial of the OX40 agonist ivuxolimab. The CDR3 coding sequence is TGCAGCGTCGCGGGGGACGGGGCCCAGAGGGGAGGCTACACCTTC. This translates into CSVAGDGAQRGGYTF.